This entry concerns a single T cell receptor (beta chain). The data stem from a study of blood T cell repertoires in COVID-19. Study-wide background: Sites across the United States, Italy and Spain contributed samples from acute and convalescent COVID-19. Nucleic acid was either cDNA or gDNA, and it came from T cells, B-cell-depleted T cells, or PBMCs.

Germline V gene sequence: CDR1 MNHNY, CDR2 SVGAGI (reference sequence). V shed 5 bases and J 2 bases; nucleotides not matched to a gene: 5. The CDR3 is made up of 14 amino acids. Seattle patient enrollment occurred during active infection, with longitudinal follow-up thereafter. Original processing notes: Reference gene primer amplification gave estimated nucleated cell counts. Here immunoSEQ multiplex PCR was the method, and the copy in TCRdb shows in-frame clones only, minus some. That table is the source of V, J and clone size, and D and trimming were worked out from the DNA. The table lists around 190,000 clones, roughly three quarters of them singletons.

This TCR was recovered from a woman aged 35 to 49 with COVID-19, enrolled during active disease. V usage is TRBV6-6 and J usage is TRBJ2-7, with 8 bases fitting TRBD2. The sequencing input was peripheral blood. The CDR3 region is CASSLAGVTYEQYF. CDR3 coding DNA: TGTGCCAGCAGTCTAGCGGGCGTTACCTACGAGCAGTACTTC.